This is a list of T cell receptor beta chains from one sample in a study of regulatory T cells in long-lasting Graves disease. TCRdb re-derived calls from the multiplex PCR reads in MiXCR, one entry per CDR3 protein. Counted here are some 300,000 distinct CDR3 sequences, more than 20% occurring once; the ten biggest clones make up 56%. Sequenced here: peripheral blood mononuclear cells (PBMCs), sampled when the disease was refractory, from a patient treated with antithyroid drugs. Every receptor here comes from a female donor with Graves disease. CDR3s include the opening cysteine and the closing phenylalanine or tryptophan. A D gene is named only where the DNA matches it firmly. Some rows have no size entry. The others give once, few or many, or a class for an expanded clone.

size	V	J	D	DNA	CDR3
few	TRBV6-1	TRBJ1-1	-	TGTGCCAGCAGCATACCTCAACTCGAAGCTTTCTTT	CASSIPQLEAFF
many	TRBV2	TRBJ2-7	-	TGTGCCAGCAGTGAACAGGGCGACAACTACGAGCAGTACTTC	CASSEQGDNYEQYF
few	TRBV2	TRBJ2-5	TRBD2	TGTGCCAGCAGCTGGGACTACACCGAACAATTC	CASSWDYTEQF
few	TRBV11-2	TRBJ2-7	TRBD1	TGTGCCAGCAGCTCCAACCTCCCCGGACAGGGGGCCTACGAGCAGTACTTC	CASSSNLPGQGAYEQYF
-	TRBV28	TRBJ1-1	TRBD1	TGTGCCAGCAGTCAGGCGGGGACAGGGGGGAGGAACACTGAAGCTTTCTTT	CASSQAGTGGRNTEAFF
many	TRBV2	TRBJ1-2	-	TGTGCCAGCCAGGGACGGTGGCCCTATGGCTACACCTTC	CASQGRWPYGYTF
-	TRBV13	TRBJ2-7	TRBD1	TGTGCCAGCAGCTCGACTACCGGGACAGGGGTTCACGAGCAGTACTTC	CASSSTTGTGVHEQYF
-	TRBV10-3	TRBJ2-7	TRBD1	TGTGCCATCGGCCCAGGGGGCTCCTACGAGCAGTACTTC	CAIGPGGSYEQYF
few	TRBV7-2	TRBJ2-2	-	TGTGCCAGCCGGAAGAGACGGAACACCGGGGAGCTGTTTTTT	CASRKRRNTGELFF
many	TRBV29-1	TRBJ1-5	-	TGCAGCGTTGTGGTGGATAGCAATCAGCCCCAGCATTTT	CSVVVDSNQPQHF
many	TRBV24-1	TRBJ1-2	-	TGTGCCACCAGTGATTCTACAGGTCCCTATGGCTACACCTTC	CATSDSTGPYGYTF
many	TRBV10-3	TRBJ1-2	TRBD1	TGTGCCATCAGTGGGACAGGGGACGGCTACACCTTC	CAISGTGDGYTF
few	TRBV4-3	TRBJ2-7	-	TGCGCCAGCAGCCTCAGAAGAACAGATAGCTCCTACGAGCAGTACTTC	CASSLRRTDSSYEQYF
-	TRBV10-3	TRBJ1-6	TRBD1	TGTGCCACGGGGACAGGGCCGTCGTCACCCCTCCACTTT	CATGTGPSSPLHF
many	TRBV24-1	TRBJ1-5	-	TGTGCCACCAGTGAGCGGGCCGATCAGCCCCAGCATTTT	CATSERADQPQHF
-	TRBV4-2	TRBJ1-4	-	TGTGCCAGCAGCCACCGAGGGGAAGAGGGTGAAAAACTGTTTTTT	CASSHRGEEGEKLFF
-	TRBV30	TRBJ2-1	-	TGTGCCTGGAGATCCCGCGGAGCCGGTATCTACAATGAGCAGTTCTTC	CAWRSRGAGIYNEQFF
many	TRBV30	TRBJ2-7	-	TGTGCCTGGGGGGTCAACGGCTACGAGCAGTACTTC	CAWGVNGYEQYF
many	TRBV2	TRBJ2-7	-	TGTGCCAGCAAGAGATGGGGGGTGAGGTCGAACGAGCAGTACTTC	CASKRWGVRSNEQYF
-	TRBV7-2	TRBJ2-7	TRBD2	TGTGCCAGCAGCTTAACGACGGGAGGGCCGGGATACGAGCAGTACTTC	CASSLTTGGPGYEQYF
-	TRBV20-1	TRBJ2-7	-	TGCAGTGCTAGTACGCTGGACCCAGAGCAGTACTTC	CSASTLDPEQYF
many	TRBV7-2	TRBJ1-2	-	TGTGCCAGCAGCCCCGAGGGACCATTCTATGGCTACACCTTC	CASSPEGPFYGYTF
many	TRBV28	TRBJ2-7	-	TGTGCCAGCAGTGCGTTACTAGGGGGAAACGAGCAGTACTTC	CASSALLGGNEQYF
many	TRBV6-2/TRBV6-3	TRBJ2-7	-	TGTGCCAGCAGTTACGGGGACGACGAGCAGTACTTC	CASSYGDDEQYF
many	TRBV20-1	TRBJ2-7	-	TGCAGTGCTAGTCCTGGGGGGTTTTACGAGCAGTACTTC	CSASPGGFYEQYF
-	TRBV11-2	TRBJ2-3	TRBD2	TGTGCCAGCAGCCACGGGGGGGCAGATACGCAGTATTTT	CASSHGGADTQYF
-	TRBV28	TRBJ2-7	TRBD2	TGTGCCAGCCGACCCGGGGGGGGCTCCTACGAGCAGTACTTC	CASRPGGGSYEQYF
-	TRBV20-1	TRBJ2-7	-	TGCAGTGCTCCGCCGGGACTTTCCTACGAGCAGTACTTC	CSAPPGLSYEQYF
few	TRBV5-1	TRBJ2-1	TRBD2	TGCGCCAGTTCGAAGGGCGGGAGTTCCTACAATGAGCAGTTCTTC	CASSKGGSSYNEQFF
few	TRBV5-6	TRBJ1-1	-	TGTGCCAGCAGCTTGGGACCCGGGGACGCTGAAGCTTTCTTT	CASSLGPGDAEAFF
many	TRBV6-2/TRBV6-3	TRBJ1-1	-	TGTGCCAGCAGTTACTCGGGGCGGGACACTGAAGCTTTCTTT	CASSYSGRDTEAFF
few	TRBV6-7	TRBJ2-1	-	TGTGCCAGCAGCCCTGGGGGGGCGGATGAGCAGTTCTTC	CASSPGGADEQFF
few	TRBV28	TRBJ2-1	-	TGTGCCAGCAGTTTGGTTTTAGGAAACGAGCAGTTCTTC	CASSLVLGNEQFF
many	TRBV20-1	TRBJ2-7	-	TGCAGTGCTAGAATGGGGGGGGACAACGAGCAGTACTTC	CSARMGGDNEQYF
-	TRBV20-1	TRBJ1-2	-	TGCAGTGCTAGGGTGTTGAGCGGCTACACCTTC	CSARVLSGYTF
-	TRBV20-1	TRBJ2-7	TRBD2	TGCAGTGCTAGAGCGGGAGGGAACGCCTACGAGCAGTACTTC	CSARAGGNAYEQYF
many	TRBV6-1	TRBJ2-7	-	TGTGCCAGCAGTAAGACAGCCAGCTCCTACGAGCAGTACTTC	CASSKTASSYEQYF
many	TRBV28	TRBJ1-6	-	TGTGCCAGCAGTTACGGCAGGGATTATTCACCCCTCCACTTT	CASSYGRDYSPLHF
many	TRBV6-5	TRBJ1-2	-	TGTGCCAGCAGTTCCCCCAGTTCCTATGGCTACACCTTC	CASSSPSSYGYTF
-	TRBV27	TRBJ2-7	-	TGTGCCAGCAGGAATAGCTACTTC	CASRNSYF
many	TRBV6-1	TRBJ2-5	TRBD1	TGTGCCAGCAGACGGACAGGGAAAGAGACCCAGTACTTC	CASRRTGKETQYF